Listed below are T cell receptor beta chains from one sample, sequenced in a study of T cells in Graves' hyperthyroidism and ophthalmopathy. TCRdb independently ran MiXCR on the multiplex PCR reads; one entry per CDR3 protein. The profile shows fewer than 650,000 distinct CDR3 sequences, 14% of them singletons. Sequencing used blood. All receptors derive from a woman aged 18-35 years with Graves' ophthalmopathy. Each CDR3 is given with its conserved first and last residue. Fields, in order: V gene, D gene, J gene, clone size, CDR3 DNA, CDR3 protein. A D gene is named only where the DNA matches it firmly. Clone size is given for some rows only: seen once, a few or many times, or a class if the clone is expanded.

>TRBV9|TRBD1|TRBJ2-2|many
TGTGCCAGCAGCGCTACCGGGACAGCAAACACCGGGGAGCTGTTTTTT
CASSATGTANTGELFF
>TRBV5-1|-|TRBJ2-1|few
TGCGCCAGCAAAAAGCGTGATGAGCAGTTCTTC
CASKKRDEQFF
>TRBV4-2|-|TRBJ1-3|many
TGTGCCAGCAGCCAAGATCGAGGGGATGGAAACACCATATATTTT
CASSQDRGDGNTIYF
>TRBV6-1|TRBD2|TRBJ2-3|-
TGTGCCAGCAGCTCGGGACTAGCGACTAGCACAGATACGCAGTATTTT
CASSSGLATSTDTQYF
>TRBV2|TRBD1|TRBJ1-5|few
TGTGCCAGCAGTGGACAGGGATATAGCAATCAGCCCCAGCATTTT
CASSGQGYSNQPQHF
>TRBV19|-|TRBJ1-2|many
TGTGCCAGTAGTATAGGGGTCGGACCAAACTATGGCTACACCTTC
CASSIGVGPNYGYTF
>TRBV6-5|TRBD2|TRBJ2-7|many
TGTGCCAGCAGTTACTCATTTAACAGGGGACTAGCGGGAGTGAGGTTCTACGAGCAGTACTTC
CASSYSFNRGLAGVRFYEQYF
>TRBV7-9|-|TRBJ1-5|many
TGTGCCAGCGGGGCGGGGGCCCAGAATCAGCCCCAGCATTTT
CASGAGAQNQPQHF
>TRBV27|TRBD2|TRBJ2-1|few
TGTGCCAGTTTGGGAATAGCGGGTAATGAGCAGTTCTTC
CASLGIAGNEQFF
>TRBV28|TRBD2|TRBJ2-7|many
TGTGCCAGCAGGCGACTAGCGGGAGGACCTTCCTACGAGCAGTACTTC
CASRRLAGGPSYEQYF
>TRBV7-2|-|TRBJ1-1|many
TGTGCCAGCAGGTTAACCGTGGGCACTGAAGCTTTCTTT
CASRLTVGTEAFF
>TRBV30|TRBD1|TRBJ1-1|many
TGTGCCTGGAGTATCTTGACAGGGGGCGACACTGAAGCTTTCTTT
CAWSILTGGDTEAFF
>TRBV27|-|TRBJ1-5|many
TGTGCCAGCAGTGAACAGGCTTTCAGCAATCAGCCCCAGCATTTT
CASSEQAFSNQPQHF
>TRBV11-3|-|TRBJ2-2|many
TGTGCCAGCAGCCTGACGCCCACGGATGGCACCGGGGAGCTGTTTTTT
CASSLTPTDGTGELFF
>TRBV7-2|TRBD2|TRBJ2-7|-
TGTGCCAGCAGCTTAGCCTCTGGACTAGCGGCCTCCTACGAGCAGTACTTC
CASSLASGLAASYEQYF
>TRBV6-2/TRBV6-3|TRBD1|TRBJ2-7|many
TGTGCCAGCAGTTTTCGGACAGGGACCGAGCAGTACTTC
CASSFRTGTEQYF
>TRBV29-1|TRBD2|TRBJ2-3|many
TGCAGCGTTGAACCCAGCGGGAGTGGAGATACGCAGTATTTT
CSVEPSGSGDTQYF
>TRBV6-1|TRBD1|TRBJ1-1|few
TGTGCCAGCAGGAAAATACAGGGGGCGGACACTGAAGCTTTCTTT
CASRKIQGADTEAFF
>TRBV9|-|TRBJ2-7|-
TGTGCCAGCAGCGTAGTTGCCACTAGCAACTCCTACGAGCAGTACTTC
CASSVVATSNSYEQYF
>TRBV2|-|TRBJ2-1|many
TGTGCCACCGACAAACTAGATGGGGGAAACAATGAGCAGTTCTTC
CATDKLDGGNNEQFF
>TRBV5-1|-|TRBJ1-6|many
TGCGCCAGCAGCTTGGAGGGGCCCGAGGGGTCACCCCTCCACTTT
CASSLEGPEGSPLHF
>TRBV20-1|-|TRBJ2-7|-
TGCAGTGCTAGCCCGGGGGAGGAGCAGTACTTC
CSASPGEEQYF
>TRBV2|-|TRBJ1-2|many
TGTGCCAGCAGTCAAACCGGGGAAAGCTATGGCTACACCTTC
CASSQTGESYGYTF
>TRBV27|-|TRBJ2-5|many
TGTGCCAGCAGTTTCGGGGGGCGTAATGTAGGGACCCAGTACTTC
CASSFGGRNVGTQYF
>TRBV19|TRBD1|TRBJ2-5|few
TGTGCCAGTAGTCCGCTGAAGTGGGGACAGGGGGATAGGGGAGAGACCCAGTACTTC
CASSPLKWGQGDRGETQYF
>TRBV11-2|-|TRBJ1-5|many
TGTGCCAGCAGCTTAGCAAATCCGGGGGACGATGGCAATCAGCCCCAGCATTTT
CASSLANPGDDGNQPQHF
>TRBV18|-|TRBJ2-3|-
TGTGCCAGCTCACCACCTAGCGGTAGCACAGATACGCAGTATTTT
CASSPPSGSTDTQYF
>TRBV24-1|-|TRBJ2-2|many
TGTGCCACCAGTGATTTTTCAGGGGTGAACACCGGGGAGCTGTTTTTT
CATSDFSGVNTGELFF
>TRBV19|-|TRBJ1-2|few
TGTGCCAGTAGTCCTTGGACAGAGGCCTATGGCTACACCTTC
CASSPWTEAYGYTF
>TRBV20-1|TRBD2|TRBJ2-2|-
TGCAGTGCTAGGTTACTAGCGGACAACACCGGGGAGCTGTTTTTT
CSARLLADNTGELFF
>TRBV9|TRBD2|TRBJ2-1|-
TGTGCCAGCAGCGTACGACTAGCGGGAGCCCACAATGAGCAGTTCTTC
CASSVRLAGAHNEQFF
>TRBV11-2|TRBD1|TRBJ2-7|many
TGTGCCAGCAGAACGCCCGGGACAGGGTCCTACGAGCAGTACTTC
CASRTPGTGSYEQYF
>TRBV28|TRBD1|TRBJ1-4|-
TGTGCCAGCAGTTTAGGGACAGGATGGGAAAAACTGTTTTTT
CASSLGTGWEKLFF
>TRBV6-6|-|TRBJ2-1|many
TGTGCCAGCAGTTACTCGTTCCCTTCCGGGACCCACTACAATGAGCAGTTCTTC
CASSYSFPSGTHYNEQFF
>TRBV3-1|TRBD2|TRBJ2-5|many
TGTGCCAGCAGCCAAACTAGCGGGAGGGCCTGGTATGAGACCCAGTACTTC
CASSQTSGRAWYETQYF
>TRBV7-2|TRBD2|TRBJ2-3|-
TGTGCCAGCAGCTTAAGGACTAGCGGGAGGGCCGAAGATACGCAGTATTTT
CASSLRTSGRAEDTQYF
>TRBV27|-|TRBJ1-5|few
TGTGCCAGCAGTTTATCTTGGGGGTATAGCAATCAGCCCCAGCATTTT
CASSLSWGYSNQPQHF
>TRBV19|-|TRBJ2-7|many
TGTGCCAGTAGTCTCCGACAGAACGAGCAGTACTTC
CASSLRQNEQYF
>TRBV12-3/TRBV12-4|TRBD2|TRBJ2-7|many
TGTGCCAGCAGTTACGGCCGCGGGAGACCCTACGAGCAGTACTTC
CASSYGRGRPYEQYF
>TRBV2|-|TRBJ1-2|many
TGTGCCAGCAGTGAAGTGGTCAGGGCTTCTGGCTACACCTTC
CASSEVVRASGYTF
>TRBV29-1|-|TRBJ1-3|-
TGCAGCGTAAATACAGGCGTTAACTCTGGAAACACCATATATTTT
CSVNTGVNSGNTIYF
>TRBV11-2|-|TRBJ2-1|many
TGTGCCAGCAGCACGCGACTAGAAGGTTACAATGAGCAGTTCTTC
CASSTRLEGYNEQFF
>TRBV20-1|-|TRBJ2-3|many
TGCAGTGCTAGTGGACAGCAGCGGGATACGCAGTATTTT
CSASGQQRDTQYF
>TRBV6-1|TRBD2|TRBJ2-7|once
TGTACCAGCGGACTAGCGGACTCCTACGAGCAGTACTTC
CTSGLADSYEQYF
>TRBV11-3|-|TRBJ1-2|-
TGTGCCAGCAGCCCTACTACAGGGAGCGCTGGCTACACCTTC
CASSPTTGSAGYTF
>TRBV3-1|-|TRBJ2-6|-
TGTGCCAGCAGCCAAGATCCTCAGGAAGGCTCTGGGGCCAACGTCCTGACTTTC
CASSQDPQEGSGANVLTF
>TRBV9|TRBD1|TRBJ1-6|many
TGTGCCAGCAGCGGACAGGGGGCAGGTTCACCCCTCCACTTT
CASSGQGAGSPLHF
>TRBV12-3/TRBV12-4|TRBD1|TRBJ1-2|many
TGTGCCAGCAGTTGGCAGGGGGCCGGCGGCTACACCTTC
CASSWQGAGGYTF
>TRBV24-1|-|TRBJ2-1|few
TGTGCCACCTGCGGTGAGGACTGCAATGAGCAGTTCTTC
CATCGEDCNEQFF
>TRBV19|-|TRBJ2-7|-
TGTGCCAGTAGTTTCCAGGTAGGCTACGAGCAGTACTTC
CASSFQVGYEQYF
>TRBV7-8|-|TRBJ2-3|many
TGTGCCAGCACTAAGGGAGATGGAGATACGCAGTATTTT
CASTKGDGDTQYF